The rows below give T cell receptor beta chains drawn from one sample of a study of cytomegalovirus exposure and HLA in healthy donors. Assay: immunoSEQ multiplex PCR; the TCRdb copy retains only in-frame clones and omits some. The table shows about 64,000 clones, with approximately 70% occurring only once. The material sequenced was PBMCs. These receptor sequences come from a male donor in good health and CMV-seropositive. Each CDR3 is given with its conserved first and last residue. A D gene is named only where the DNA matches it firmly. The listing skips clone size in some rows; elsewhere it reads once, few, many or a size class.

len	d_gene	v_gene	abundance	j_gene	CDR3nt	CDR3aa
16	.	TRBV18	.	TRBJ1-4	TGTGCCAGCTCACCACTTGTGGTTCGGGGTAATGAAAAACTGTTTTTT	CASSPLVVRGNEKLFF
11	.	TRBV5-1	.	TRBJ2-1	TGCGCCAGCACAGACAGTACAGAGCAGTTCTTC	CASTDSTEQFF
13	.	TRBV7-3	few	TRBJ1-1	TGTGCCAGCAGCTTGACAGTTAACACTGAAGCTTTCTTT	CASSLTVNTEAFF
14	TRBD1	TRBV10-3	once	TRBJ2-7	TGTGCCATCCGGGAGACGGGACAGGATGCCGAGCAGTACTTC	CAIRETGQDAEQYF
18	TRBD1	TRBV18	.	TRBJ1-5	TGTGCCAGCTCACTAACCGGTCCTGGGACAGGGGGCAGGCAGCCCCAGCATTTT	CASSLTGPGTGGRQPQHF
14	.	TRBV6-6	.	TRBJ1-2	TGTGCCAGCAGTTACTCTCCAGACTCCTATGGCTACACCTTC	CASSYSPDSYGYTF
13	TRBD2	TRBV10-2	.	TRBJ2-7	TGCGCCAGCAACCCTAGCGGGAACTACGAGCAGTACTTC	CASNPSGNYEQYF
13	.	TRBV27	few	TRBJ2-5	TGTGCCAGCAGGGGACACCTCCAAGAGACCCAGTACTTC	CASRGHLQETQYF
16	.	TRBV7-9	.	TRBJ2-2	TGTTCCAGCAGCTTAGTTGGGGGGGCCTACACCGGGGAGCTGTTTTTT	CSSSLVGGAYTGELFF
16	.	TRBV5-4	.	TRBJ2-7	TGTGCCAGCAGCTCAGAATCAGGGGTCAAGGGGTACGAGCAGTACTTC	CASSSESGVKGYEQYF
12	.	TRBV6-5	.	TRBJ2-7	TGTGCCAGCTCTAGATCGATCTACGAGCAGTACTTC	CASSRSIYEQYF
14	.	TRBV4-1	once	TRBJ2-3	TGCGCCAGCAGCCAAGTTGGGGGCACTGATACGCAGTATTTT	CASSQVGGTDTQYF
14	.	TRBV27	.	TRBJ1-1	TGTGCCAGCAGTTTTCGCGGGGTCGGTAGCGAAGCTTTCTTT	CASSFRGVGSEAFF